The 23 T cell receptor beta chains below were found in one sample sequenced in a study of identical twins. TCRdb ran MiXCR on the 5' RACE reads and lists one entry per CDR3 protein. The table shows roughly 770,000 distinct CDR3 sequences, with about 18% occurring only once. These same records also appear under a second study, on T cells expressing NK-cell markers.

Specimen: PBMCs. The receptor source for this set is a young woman in good health.

The chain has TRBV20-1 and TRBJ2-1; perhaps TRBD2 as D (6 bases). The CDR3 runs 14 residues. The germline gives CDR1 DFQATT, CDR2 SNEGSKA (reference sequence). Trimming took 5 bases from V and 6 from J, leaving 17 bases between them. The CDR3 reads CSAPRDWNLNEQFF. CDR3 nucleotide sequence: TGCAGTGCTCCCCGGGACTGGAACCTCAATGAGCAGTTCTTC.

The chain uses TRBV12-3 or TRBV12-4 and TRBJ1-6; D is unclear. The CDR3 covers 13 residues. The germline V and J ends were trimmed by 1 base and 10 bases, with 8 bases remaining between them. The CDR3 nucleotides are TGTGCCAGCAGTTTAGTGACGGGATCACCCCTCCACTTT. Translation gives CASSLVTGSPLHF.

The chain links TRBV5-6 to TRBJ1-2; tentative D call: TRBD1 (5 bases). V was clipped by 1 base and J by 9 bases, with 13 bases between them. CDR3 length: 13 residues. Germline CDR1 SGHDT, CDR2 YYEEEE. The CDR3 region has the DNA TGTGCCAGCAGCTTGCGGTCAGGGCAAAGCTACACCTTC. Its protein product is CASSLRSGQSYTF.

The rearrangement links TRBV7-2 to TRBJ2-1; 8 bases line up with TRBD2. The germline gives CDR1 SGHTA, CDR2 FQGNSA. CDR3 size: 14 residues. V was pared by 6 bases and J by 7 bases, with 8 bases of the junction left unmatched. Here the CDR3 reads CASRTGTRWNEQFF. DNA of the CDR3: TGTGCCAGCAGGACGGGGACTAGGTGGAATGAGCAGTTCTTC.

V is TRBV18 and J is TRBJ2-5, with D unresolved. This CDR3 is built from 16 residues. The germline V gene encodes CDR1 KGHSH and CDR2 LQKENI. The V end was cut by 0 bases, the J end by 2 bases, with 13 bases between. Here the CDR3 DNA reads TGTGCCAGCTCACCACCGAGCGTGCGGCCTCAAGAGACCCAGTACTTC. Protein product: CASSPPSVRPQETQYF.

Only a few counts were recorded for this clonotype. As DNA, the CDR3 is TGTGCCAGCAAGACGGGCGGGTCGCTTATGGGAACCGGGGAGCTGTTTTTT. Encoded protein: CASKTGGSLMGTGELFF. This chain uses TRBV6-2 or TRBV6-3 with TRBJ2-2, with D possibly TRBD2 on 5 matching bases. From germline, CDR1 is MNHEY and CDR2 SVGEGT. Trimming pared 7 bases from V and 5 bases from J, leaving 23 bases between. The CDR3 sequence is 17 residues long.

Only a few counts were recorded for this clonotype. The rearrangement links TRBV6-1 to TRBJ1-2; the D gene is possibly TRBD1 (5 bases). Germline V gene lookup returns CDR1 MNHNS and CDR2 SASEGT. Trimming removed 7 bases at V and 5 bases at J, with 14 bases between. This CDR3 is 13 amino acids long. Here the CDR3 reads CASTPGPEYGYTF. The CDR3 region has the DNA TGTGCCAGCACCCCGGGGCCCGAGTATGGCTACACCTTC.

This sequence joins TRBV7-3 and TRBJ2-2; 11 bases are shared with TRBD2. Germline V gene lookup returns CDR1 SGHTA and CDR2 FQGTGA. CDR3 length equals 16 residues. Trimming removed 5 bases from V and 2 bases from J; junction bases left unmatched: 4. This CDR3 reads CASSPLAGGNTGELFF. The CDR3 DNA follows: TGTGCCAGCAGCCCTCTAGCGGGGGGTAACACCGGGGAGCTGTTTTTT.

The chain employs TRBV3-1 and TRBJ1-2; unclear D gene. This CDR3 contains 14 residues. V shed 4 bases and J shed 6 bases, with 15 bases lying between them. Germline V lookup: CDR1 LGHDT, CDR2 YNNKEL (reference sequence). For the CDR3, the DNA is TGTGCCAGCAGCCCCCAGTCAATCGCCCATGGCTACACCTTC. Translating gives CASSPQSIAHGYTF.

The chain employs TRBV10-2 and TRBJ1-2; D not certain. The V end lost 0 bases, the J end lost 4 bases, and 9 bases lay between the germline ends. Germline loops: CDR1 WSHSY, CDR2 SAAADI. The CDR3 has 14 residues. The CDR3 is CASSESGEPYGYTF. In DNA, the CDR3 is TGCGCCAGCAGTGAGTCTGGGGAGCCCTATGGCTACACCTTC.

The chain joins TRBV20-1 to TRBJ2-1; D gene uncertain. Per the germline V gene, CDR1 is DFQATT and CDR2 is SNEGSKA (reference sequence). The CDR3 covers 13 residues. Trimming shortened V by 1 base and J by 6 bases, and 10 bases separated the two germline ends. CDR3 in amino acids: CSARGMVGNEQFF. DNA for the CDR3: TGCAGTGCTAGAGGGATGGTTGGCAATGAGCAGTTCTTC.

This clonotype was seen a few times. The V call is TRBV20-1, the J call TRBJ2-3; 11 bases are shared with TRBD2. J gave up 0 bases and V 5 bases, and 4 bases lay outside the gene matches. Germline V CDR1 and CDR2: DFQATT, SNEGSKA (reference sequence). The CDR3 contains 15 residues. CDR3 protein: CSAPTSGESTDTQYF. Here the CDR3 DNA reads TGCAGTGCTCCGACTAGCGGGGAAAGCACAGATACGCAGTATTTT.

This clonotype was counted only a few times. The chain is built from TRBV12-3 or TRBV12-4 and TRBJ2-1, with 11 bases fitting TRBD2. The length of the CDR3 is 15 residues. J gave up 4 bases and V 7 bases, and 6 bases lay outside the gene matches. CDR3 residues: CASTPGLAAYNEQFF. The CDR3 region has the DNA TGTGCCAGCACCCCGGGACTAGCGGCTTACAATGAGCAGTTCTTC.

This clonotype was recorded a few times. The rearrangement uses TRBV20-1 and TRBJ2-4; 10 nucleotides match TRBD2. With 6 bases clipped from V and 9 bases from J, the junction kept 20 bases outside the gene matches. Looked up from germline, CDR1 is DFQATT and CDR2 is SNEGSKA (reference sequence). CDR3 length: 17 residues. This CDR3 is CSARGSSGRAMRGIQYF. The CDR3 region has the DNA TGCAGTGCCCGAGGGTCTAGCGGGAGAGCCATGAGGGGCATTCAGTACTTC.

V is TRBV13 and J is TRBJ2-1, with TRBD2 matching 8 bases. CDR3 length: 13 amino acids. CDR1 PRHDT and CDR2 FYEKMQ come from the germline V gene (reference sequence). V was pared by 5 bases and J by 12 bases, with 9 bases of the junction left unmatched. CDR3 residues: CASSPSGREGQFF. CDR3 in DNA: TGTGCCAGCAGCCCTTCCGGGAGGGAGGGGCAGTTCTTC.

Ten or more counts support this clonotype. The V and J genes are TRBV12-3 or TRBV12-4 and TRBJ2-1; D is unresolved. Trimming removed 3 bases at V and 4 bases at J, with 4 bases between. CDR3 size: 12 residues. The CDR3 DNA sequence: TGTGCCAGCAGTTTCAGTTACAATGAGCAGTTCTTC. Encoded protein: CASSFSYNEQFF.

The chain combines TRBV20-1 with TRBJ2-1, with a tentative D call TRBD2 (6 bases). Germline V gene data show CDR1 as DFQATT and CDR2 as SNEGSKA (reference sequence). This CDR3 contains 12 residues. The V end lost 1 base, the J end lost 9 bases, and 10 bases lay between the germline ends. CDR3 loop: CSARVRGREQFF. The CDR3 DNA follows: TGCAGTGCTAGAGTGCGGGGACGTGAGCAGTTCTTC.

The chain has TRBV5-1 and TRBJ2-3, with D unclear. Germline CDR1 SGHRS, CDR2 YFSETQ. The CDR3 spans 15 residues. Trimming stripped 4 bases from V and 5 bases from J, with 17 bases between. CDR3: CASSTNLLRGDTQYF. Written as DNA, the CDR3 is TGCGCCAGCAGCACCAACCTCTTAAGAGGAGATACGCAGTATTTT. The full variable domain, its missing parts supplied by reference TRBV5-1 and TRBJ2-3, is KAGVTQTPRYLIKTRGQQVTLSCSPISGHRSVSWYQQTPGQGLQFLFEYFSETQRNKGNFPGRFSGRQFSNSRSEMNVSTLELGDSALYLCASSTNLLRGDTQYFGPGTRLTVL.

This clonotype was detected once. The chain couples TRBV15 to TRBJ2-7, with D tentatively TRBD2 (6 bases). CDR3 length: 14 amino acids. V gave up 0 bases and J gave up 6 bases, with 12 bases separating them. Germline V lookup: CDR1 LNHNV, CDR2 YYDKDF (reference sequence). The CDR3 sequence is CATSRDFGGREQYF. Written as DNA, the CDR3 is TGTGCCACCAGCAGAGATTTCGGGGGACGCGAGCAGTACTTC.

The chain combines TRBV12-3 or TRBV12-4 with TRBJ2-5, with D maybe TRBD1 (6 bases). Trimming cost V 5 bases and J 2 bases, with 12 bases left between them. The CDR3 consists of 14 residues. The CDR3 loop reads CASSGWGRQETQYF. The CDR3 DNA reads as TGTGCCAGCAGTGGATGGGGGCGGCAAGAGACCCAGTACTTC.

A few counts support this clonotype. This rearrangement joins TRBV12-5 to TRBJ2-1, with 8 bases identical to TRBD2. The germline V gene encodes CDR1 LGHNT and CDR2 FRNRAP. This CDR3 comprises 11 residues. The V and J ends lost 11 bases and 8 bases, in that order; junction bases with no gene match: 5. Here the CDR3 reads CAVRGGYEQFF. CDR3 coding DNA: TGTGCTGTACGGGGGGGATATGAGCAGTTCTTC.

This clonotype was counted ten times or more. The chain employs TRBV12-3 or TRBV12-4 and TRBJ2-7; unclear D gene. There are 13 residues in the CDR3. The germline V and J ends were trimmed by 3 bases and 7 bases, with 13 bases remaining between them. The CDR3: CASSFSGAGEQYF. In nucleotides, the CDR3 is TGTGCCAGCAGTTTTTCGGGCGCCGGGGAGCAGTACTTC.

V usage is TRBV27 and J usage is TRBJ1-5, with a tentative D call TRBD1 (5 bases). The V end was cut by 2 bases, the J end by 7 bases, with 18 bases between. Germline assignment: CDR1 MNHEY and CDR2 SMNVEV (reference sequence). This CDR3 is built from 16 residues. This CDR3 reads CASSLRGRPRGQPQHF. DNA of the CDR3: TGTGCCAGCAGTTTAAGGGGACGGCCAAGAGGGCAGCCCCAGCATTTT.